This T cell receptor beta chain emerged from a study of a mutant IDH1 vaccine in newly diagnosed glioma. Across the study: The patients were given eight vaccinations, one each in weeks 1, 3, 5, 7, 11, 15, 19 and 23. Sex among treated patients split around 60% male, around 40% female; mean age was roughly 40 years. General study points: There seemed to be no relation between pseudoprogression and changes in top peripheral T cell clonotypes.

To note about this clone: Its antigen is not known.

Time point indicated: week 5, during vaccination. The vaccine gave 300 ug of a 20-mer mutant IDH1 peptide subcutaneously per dose. New WHO grade 3 or 4 astrocytomas that were IDH1-mutant and ATRX-lost had been found in donors. Trimming left V 0 bases short and J 2 bases short, with 16 bases between. The CDR3 is made up of 18 amino acids. CDR1 SGHDN and CDR2 FVKESK come from the germline V gene. The protocol was immunoSEQ multiplex PCR, while the TCRdb copy is restricted to in-frame clones and leaves out a portion. The table lists around 61,000 clones, about 90% of them singletons. The genes are TRBV14 and TRBJ2-2; D is possibly TRBD2 (5 bases). Source: PBMCs, taken from a glioma patient whose treatment included an IDH1 peptide vaccine. The receptor was isolated from a woman aged 40-49 years with glioma. The CDR3 loop is CASSQDAPDLTNTGELFF. The CDR3 bases are TGTGCCAGCAGCCAAGATGCCCCGGACTTGACCAACACCGGGGAGCTGTTTTTT.